These 22 T cell receptor beta chains originate from one sample sequenced in a study of human T cells and chemical hapten exposure. The time point was: patch test 1, 2 weeks after DPC sensitization. The treatment denotes: therapeutic diphenylcyclopropenone sensitization with weekly scalp DPC. Each CDR3 protein gets one entry after TCRdb re-called the RACE reads with MiXCR. Of under 450,000 distinct CDR3 sequences in the sample, around 5% were seen once. The sample was whole blood, taken in connection with sensitization to the hapten diphenylcyclopropenone (DPC). These receptors all come from a woman between 45 and 65 years old with alopecia areata. Some clones in this sample may be carry-over from other donors' samples.

This clonotype was found a few times. The rearrangement links TRBV29-1 to TRBJ2-5; D call uncertain. CDR1 is SQVTM, CDR2 ANQGSEA, per germline. The length of the CDR3 is 13 residues. The V end was cut by 4 bases, the J end by 2 bases, with 11 bases between. Written as DNA, the CDR3 is TGCAGCGTTGTGGGCAGGTTTCAAGAGACCCAGTACTTC. This gives the protein CSVVGRFQETQYF.

V is TRBV3-1 and J is TRBJ1-2, with D perhaps TRBD1 (5 bases). The CDR3 runs 16 residues. V dropped 4 bases and J dropped 8 bases, with 23 bases sitting between them. Per the germline V gene, CDR1 is LGHDT and CDR2 is YNNKEL (reference sequence). CDR3 bases: TGTGCCAGCAGCCCTCGACAGTGGTCACCTATGGGAGGCTACACCTTC. Encoded protein: CASSPRQWSPMGGYTF.

A few counts support this clonotype. The V and J genes are TRBV29-1 and TRBJ1-1; no firm D call. The CDR3 length is 12 residues. The germline CDR1 and CDR2 sequences are SQVTM and ANQGSEA. Trimming cost V 6 bases and J 3 bases, with 11 bases left between them. CDR3 nucleotide sequence: TGCAGCGTATGGACGGAGGACACTGAAGCTTTCTTT. Encoded protein: CSVWTEDTEAFF.

This clonotype showed up many times. The rearrangement joins TRBV7-2 to TRBJ1-5; a weak D match, TRBD1 (5 bases). Trimming left V 0 bases short and J 7 bases short, with 13 bases between. The V gene's germline CDR1 is SGHTA and CDR2 FQGNSA. The CDR3 contains 15 residues. CDR3 nucleotides: TGTGCCAGCAGCTTAGCGGCGGCAGGGATACAGCCCCAGCATTTT. Translated, it gives CASSLAAAGIQPQHF.

In its sample, this clonotype was seen many times. The gene calls are TRBV3-1 and TRBJ1-2; D is unclear. Germline V gene sequence: CDR1 LGHDT, CDR2 YNNKEL (reference sequence). V dropped 0 bases and J dropped 9 bases, with 8 bases sitting between them. The CDR3 totals 12 residues. The CDR3, as DNA: TGTGCCAGCAGCCAAGAAGCGGGCCGCTACACCTTC. Residues: CASSQEAGRYTF.

This clonotype was seen at least ten times. V gene TRBV11-2 combines with J gene TRBJ2-6; no firm D call. Germline CDR1 is SGHAT and CDR2 is FQNNGV. The CDR3 length is 17 residues. V gave up 5 bases and J gave up 1 base, with 15 bases separating them. Here the CDR3 DNA reads TGTGCCAGCAGCCCCAGACCCCAAGGATCTGGGGCCAACGTCCTGACTTTC. As protein: CASSPRPQGSGANVLTF.

This chain uses TRBV9 with TRBJ2-1; D may be TRBD2 (6 bases). CDR1 and CDR2 from the germline V gene are SGDLS and YYNGEE. The V end was cut by 0 bases, the J end by 10 bases, with 14 bases between. The CDR3 sequence is 14 residues long. CDR3 sequence reads: CASSVVASAGEQFF. The CDR3 region has the DNA TGTGCCAGCAGCGTAGTAGCTAGCGCGGGCGAGCAGTTCTTC.

This clonotype was observed at least ten times. The chain joins TRBV7-2 to TRBJ2-5; D may be TRBD1 or TRBD2 (6 bases each). The V and J ends lost 4 bases and 5 bases respectively, with 14 bases between them. The CDR3 has 14 amino acids. CDR1 is SGHTA and CDR2 is FQGNSA in the germline V gene. For the CDR3, the DNA is TGTGCCAGCAGCTCTACAGGGACTTCGGAGACCCAGTACTTC. Translated, it gives CASSSTGTSETQYF. Looking up the rest from reference TRBV7-2 and TRBJ2-5 gives the full variable domain: GAGVSQSPSNKVTEKGKDVELRCDPISGHTALYWYRQSLGQGLEFLIYFQGNSAPDKSGLPSDRFSAERTGGSVSTLTIQRTQQEDSAVYLCASSSTGTSETQYFGPGTRLLVL.

This sequence joins TRBV3-1 and TRBJ1-5; 8 bases match TRBD1. This CDR3 is 17 amino acids long. V gave up 0 bases and J gave up 3 bases; unmatched junction bases: 7. In germline, CDR1 is LGHDT, CDR2 YNNKEL (reference sequence). The CDR3 loop reads CASSQDSLTGANQPQHF. The DNA of the CDR3 is TGTGCCAGCAGCCAAGATAGTCTGACAGGGGCCAATCAGCCCCAGCATTTT.

This clonotype was counted a few times. V usage is TRBV6-2 or TRBV6-3 and J usage is TRBJ2-7; 9 bases map to TRBD1. The trim removed 5 bases at V and 4 bases at J, leaving 6 bases unmatched. Germline loops: CDR1 MNHEY, CDR2 SVGEGT. CDR3 length equals 14 residues. CDR3 DNA sequence: TGTGCCAGCAGTAAACGGACAGGGGATTACGAGCAGTACTTC. It encodes CASSKRTGDYEQYF.

Many counts were recorded for this clonotype. J is TRBJ1-1 and V is TRBV3-1, with D possibly matching TRBD1 (6 bases). With 1 base removed from V and 5 bases from J, the gap between germline ends came to 14 bases. The CDR3 is 15 residues long. CDR1 and CDR2 (germline): LGHDT, YNNKEL (reference sequence). This CDR3 is CASSQGGGLGTEAFF. In DNA form, the CDR3 reads TGTGCCAGCAGCCAAGGTGGGGGGCTAGGGACTGAAGCTTTCTTT.

The sample holds many counts of this clonotype. The J gene is TRBJ1-3, the V gene TRBV29-1; D gene ambiguous. The germline V gene encodes CDR1 SQVTM and CDR2 ANQGSEA. This CDR3 comprises 14 residues. The V and J ends lost 7 bases and 5 bases respectively, with 18 bases between them. CDR3 residues: CSAWLGPTRNTIYF. CDR3 DNA sequence: TGCAGCGCTTGGTTGGGCCCAACGCGAAACACCATATATTTT.

This clonotype appeared many times. The CDR3 region has the DNA TGTGCCAGCAGTTTCCAACAGCTAAACAACAATGAGCAGTTCTTC. Translation gives CASSFQQLNNNEQFF. The V gene is TRBV12-3 or TRBV12-4, the J gene TRBJ2-1, with D unresolved. The CDR3 is 15 amino acids. V lost 3 bases, J lost 5 bases, and 14 bases lay in between.

The chain recombines TRBV2 with TRBJ1-1; no clear D gene. The CDR3 spans 10 residues. Germline lookup yields CDR1 SNHLY and CDR2 FYNNEI. The V end lost 8 bases, the J end lost 11 bases, and 12 bases lay between the germline ends. CDR3 sequence reads: CASVSRRAFF. The CDR3 DNA follows: TGTGCCAGCGTCTCCCGAAGGGCTTTCTTT. The full variable domain, completed using reference TRBV2 and TRBJ1-1, is EPEVTQTPSHQVTQMGQEVILRCVPISNHLYFYWYRQILGQKVEFLVSFYNNEISEKSEIFDDQFSVERPDGSNFTLKIRSTKLEDSAMYFCASVSRRAFFGQGTRLTVV.

There are many counts of this clonotype. This rearrangement joins TRBV21-1 to TRBJ1-1; whether TRBD1, the table's D call, matches the DNA was not checked. TRBV21-1 is a pseudogene segment. This CDR3 comprises 14 residues. CDR3 bases: TGTGCCAGCAGCAAAGTGGGGGCCACCCTTGAAGCTTTCTTT. Translated, it gives CASSKVGATLEAFF.

The J gene is TRBJ2-1, the V gene TRBV4-1; 13 nucleotides match TRBD2. The V and J ends lost 0 bases and 5 bases, in that order; junction bases with no gene match: 7. The germline gives CDR1 MGHRA, CDR2 YSYEKL. This CDR3 has 18 residues. CDR3 in amino acids: CASSQERGGLAGDNEQFF. The CDR3 nucleotides are TGCGCCAGCAGCCAAGAGAGGGGAGGACTAGCGGGAGACAATGAGCAGTTCTTC.

This chain joins TRBV18 and TRBJ2-2, with D hard to call. V lost 2 bases, J lost 3 bases, and 4 bases lay in between. This CDR3 is 13 amino acids long. CDR1 is KGHSH and CDR2 is LQKENI in the germline V gene. CDR3 DNA: TGTGCCAGCTCACCAGAGGACACCGGGGAGCTGTTTTTT. Encoded protein: CASSPEDTGELFF.

This clonotype has at least ten counts. The rearrangement uses TRBV5-6 and TRBJ1-1; D possibly corresponds to TRBD1 (6 bases). V shed 2 bases and J shed 8 bases, with 16 bases lying between them. The CDR3 covers 14 residues. Germline V gives CDR1 SGHDT, CDR2 YYEEEE. The DNA for the CDR3 is TGTGCCAGCAGCTTAGGGGGTCTGCGGAGCGAAGCTTTCTTT. Residues: CASSLGGLRSEAFF. The full variable domain, its missing parts supplied by reference TRBV5-6 and TRBJ1-1, is DAGVTQSPTHLIKTRGQQVTLRCSPKSGHDTVSWYQQALGQGPQFIFQYYEEEERQRGNFPDRFSGHQFPNYSSELNVNALLLGDSALYLCASSLGGLRSEAFFGQGTRLTVV.

This clonotype was seen repeatedly, ten times or more. The chain combines TRBV12-3 or TRBV12-4 with TRBJ2-1; the match to TRBD2 covers 10 bases. This CDR3 comprises 14 residues. V shed 5 bases and J 6 bases; nucleotides not matched to a gene: 4. The CDR3 DNA sequence: TGTGCCAGCAGTCCCGGGACTAGCGTCAATGAGCAGTTCTTC. Translating gives CASSPGTSVNEQFF.

The chain links TRBV12-3 or TRBV12-4 to TRBJ1-6; D uncertain. The CDR3 is 14 residues long. V dropped 4 bases and J dropped 6 bases, with 10 bases sitting between them. The CDR3 reads CASSSPVANSPLHF. CDR3 nucleotides: TGTGCCAGCAGTTCCCCGGTGGCTAATTCACCCCTCCACTTT.

This clonotype was counted many times. CDR3 DNA: TGCAGTGCTCGTAAAGGGGGCGCGGGCACAGATACGCAGTATTTT. Translating it yields CSARKGGAGTDTQYF. The chain links TRBV20-1 to TRBJ2-3; TRBD1 matches at 7 bases. The CDR3 consists of 15 residues. Germline V gives CDR1 DFQATT, CDR2 SNEGSKA (reference sequence). V trimming: 5 bases; J trimming: 1 base; junction bases outside the gene matches: 9.

This clonotype came up many times. This rearrangement joins TRBV13 to TRBJ1-1; no clear D. Per germline, CDR1 PRHDT and CDR2 FYEKMQ (reference sequence). The CDR3 has 14 amino acids. Trimming cost V 6 bases and J 0 bases, with 11 bases left between them. In DNA form, the CDR3 reads TGTGCCAGCAGGTCTCCGGCTATGAACACTGAAGCTTTCTTT. Translated: CASRSPAMNTEAFF.